This T cell receptor (beta chain) was observed in a study of monozygotic twins with inflammatory bowel disease (dated by TCRdb to between 2018 and 2021). For the wider study: The complete study included 28 monozygotic twin pairs: 19 IBD-discordant Danish pairs and nine German pairs, of which four were IBD-concordant and five were IBD-discordant. Within discordant pairs, disease-associated traits were sought mainly by comparing IBD patients with their genetically identical healthy co-twins. Each individual had, on average, about 151 000 unique TCRalpha sequences and 181 000 unique TCRbeta sequences available for analysis. General conclusions and limits of the study: Compared with healthy twins, IBD patients shared fewer clonotypes with other individuals, and the difference was most pronounced in patients with signs of disease activity. A decrease in TCRbeta repertoire diversity, as measured by inverse Simpson index, was observed in IBD patients compared with their healthy co-twins. No difference in repertoire similarity was observed between concordant and discordant twins, possibly owing to limited statistical power. The analysis was unable to tell apart different T cell subtypes. No single strong signal or clonotype linked to IBD turned up in the results, so the idea that one exists was not supported. Because patients received different immunosuppressive treatments, the repertoires may have picked up extra background noise and variability between individuals.

Taken from the germline V gene, the CDR1 and CDR2 loops are KGHDR and SFDVKD. The CDR3 covers 14 residues, taking in both the cysteine and the phenylalanine. Only the protein sequence is given. An approximately 2.5 ml peripheral blood sample was drawn into PAXgene tubes per donor and stored at -80°C. Without T cell sorting, total RNA was isolated from whole blood using the PAXgene blood miRNA kit on an automated QIAcube. Peripheral blood from monozygotic twin pairs, either concordant or discordant for inflammatory bowel disease, underwent deep TCRalpha and TCRbeta repertoire profiling that used unique molecular barcoding. For every twin pair, smoking habits were documented, and each individual was categorised as a current, former or never smoker. A word on this clonotype: What antigen it recognizes has not been identified.

Library prep was done by 5' RACE. Each TCR library was prepared from roughly 3,800 ng of total RNA. For each sample, cDNA synthesis with SMARTScribe reverse transcriptase was split into eight separate reactions. Unique molecular identifiers containing a 6-nucleotide sample barcode were introduced through template switching during cDNA synthesis. Amplification of TCRalpha and TCRbeta cDNA involved two nested PCRs of approximately 16 and 10 cycles, and each PCR was followed by bead purification. Before amplification, the cDNA was treated with uracil DNA-glycosylase and purified using the QIAquick PCR purification kit. The second PCR added Illumina TruSeq-compatible adapters along with sample-specific barcodes. TapeStation and Qubit were used to check library quality and concentration, and 5 to 6.5 ng of each library went into the pool. Sequencing of the pooled libraries was done on an Illumina HiSeq2500 single-index Rapid Run using custom sequencing primers and 2 x 100 bp reads. The source study handled its data this way. MiGEC version 1.2.6 was used for UMI-based consensus assembly to correct PCR and sequencing errors. MiXCR version 2.1.1 handled V(D)J alignment, clonotype assembly and CDR3 extraction. Gene usage, clonotype sharing and MAIT/NKT TCR abundance were normalised by analysing the top 1000, 10 000 and 20 000 clonotypes per sample. Diversity was computed as the inverse Simpson index with the vegan R package after downsampling to 27 000 UMIs. Paired Mann-Whitney U tests were applied to discordant twin pairs, with Benjamini-Hochberg correction for multiple testing. One entry per CDR3 protein sequence results from the TCRdb reprocessing of the reads, with DNA left out. The V and J calls reflect TCRdb's pipeline rather than the authors' work. This sample's table lists some 300,000 distinct CDR3 sequences. Together, the top ten hold more than 4.5% of the sample.

The source is a human donor with ulcerative colitis or Crohn's disease, or a healthy co-twin of an affected twin (not recorded which). Sequencing was performed on blood. The chain is made from TRBV24-1 and TRBJ2-3; the D call of TRBD2 rests on TCRdb alone, since no DNA is present to check it. The CDR3 loop reads CATSVSGRKDTQYF.